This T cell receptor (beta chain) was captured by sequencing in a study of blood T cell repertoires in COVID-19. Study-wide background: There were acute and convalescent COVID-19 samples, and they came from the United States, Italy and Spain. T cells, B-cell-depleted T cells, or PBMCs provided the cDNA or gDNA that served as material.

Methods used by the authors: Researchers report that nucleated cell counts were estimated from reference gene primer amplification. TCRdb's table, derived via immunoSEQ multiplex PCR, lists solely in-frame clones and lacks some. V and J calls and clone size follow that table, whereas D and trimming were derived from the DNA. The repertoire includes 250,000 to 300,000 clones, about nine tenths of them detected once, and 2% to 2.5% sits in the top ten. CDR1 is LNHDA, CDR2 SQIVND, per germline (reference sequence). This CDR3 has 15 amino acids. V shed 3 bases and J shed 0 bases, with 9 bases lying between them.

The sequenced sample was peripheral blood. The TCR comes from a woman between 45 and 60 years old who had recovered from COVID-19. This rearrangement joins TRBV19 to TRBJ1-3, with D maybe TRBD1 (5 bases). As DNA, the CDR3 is TGTGCCAGTAGTATGGGACTGATCTCTGGAAACACCATATATTTT. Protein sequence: CASSMGLISGNTIYF.